This T cell receptor beta chain emerged from a study of cytomegalovirus exposure and HLA in healthy donors (dated by TCRdb to the late 2010s). Regarding the complete study: An earlier analysis of 587 of the donors reported about 250 Gb of sequence data and some 120 million unique TCR beta sequences from 150 million to 200 million T cells. Roughly 300 gigabases of sequencing data and tens of millions of unique TCR sequences made up an early release that covered some 640 HLA-typed donors. Of the 350 to 400 genotyped donors, over 70% fell in the genetic ancestry cluster associated with self-reported Caucasian donors. The study was designed to test whether signatures of past pathogen exposure could be identified by cataloging public T cell receptors. The study used immunosequencing to profile the T cell repertoires of several hundred subjects and linked those repertoires to cytomegalovirus serostatus. Besides the first cohort of approximately 670 subjects, a separate validation cohort made up of 120 different subjects was used. High-throughput TCR immunosequencing, statistical association of individual TCRs with disease status, and machine learning were combined to predict cytomegalovirus infection status. A later analysis re-analyzed previously published TCR beta repertoires from 600 to 850 donors and added high-resolution HLA genotyping to study TCR occurrence patterns. Rather than drawing on any new phenotypic data, the later analysis identified candidate immune exposures from TCR beta sequences and the way those sequences occurred across donors. An earlier analysis of several hundred of the donors applied high-throughput TCR beta sequencing to assess whether each TCR beta V gene segment acted as functional or pseudogenic. Donor age, sex, ethnicity and CMV serostatus were compiled together with the repertoire data. A later genetic analysis used genome-wide SNP genotypes for about three fifths of the 666 donors, treating that subset as a discovery cohort. Every discovery cohort repertoire had been produced on one sequencing platform. HLA typing covered class I and class II loci at four-digit resolution. Typing coverage varied by locus: roughly 620-640 donors for A, B, C, DRB1 and DQB1; 522 for DQA1; some 610 for DPA1; roughly 470 for DPB1. Roughly 5 DR-DQ haplotypes were handled as single units for association and clustering, since linkage in the cohort was strong. Across around 400 genotyped donors of the cohort, an average of about 250,000 unique TCR beta nucleotide sequences per donor were sequenced, and approximately 19% of those sequences were non-productive. The paper's findings and limits, for the study overall: In an earlier analysis of about 550 of the donors, most TCR beta V segments were observed in productive rearrangements about 90% or about 30% of the time, broadly matching IMGT annotations. In the study, around 160 TCR beta chains were listed as associated with cytomegalovirus. In a later genetic analysis, a missense DCLRE1C variant was associated with V-gene and J-gene trimming of TCR beta chains, and the association was replicated in an independent cohort. Because counts were too low, roughly 16 rarely observed V segments, including chromosome 9 orphons, were left out of the earlier analysis of several hundred of the donors. Immune exposure information for the cohort was limited to CMV serostatus. Strong co-occurrence of HLA alleles, especially DR and DQ, made assigning TCR associations to individual alleles difficult. The classifier was reported to diagnose cytomegalovirus status with high specificity and sensitivity in both the original cohort and the validation cohort. Compared with equally common non-associated chains, HLA-associated TCR beta chains in a later analysis were more clonally expanded and had lower generation probabilities. Only TCR beta chains were sequenced in this cohort, and the absence of alpha or paired-chain data limited detectable features. It was suggested by the authors that the approach could potentially be generalized to other disease states and immunological phenotypes. Presence/absence analyses assumed roughly uniform sequencing depth across donors, an assumption that may not hold. Correlated functional status among segregating V segments might be attributable to linkage disequilibrium, but an unknown experimental factor could not be ruled out. The 87-base-pair reads could not distinguish some IMGT-functional V segments, including TRBV6-2 and TRBV6-3, so those segments were excluded. A further reported finding was that TCR beta sequences accurately predicted the HLA-A and HLA-B alleles for most subjects in the first cohort. Because HLA typing was unavailable for some donors at each locus, only the typed subset was used in association tests. The sequencing pipeline was judged likely to have produced a cluster of highly shared sequence variants as a technical artifact. A later analysis associated 15,000 or so TCR beta sequences with specific HLA alleles at a false discovery rate of 0.05. Most CMV-associated TCR beta chains appeared to be HLA-restricted in a later analysis, and the HLA associations seemed to be driven largely by CMV exposure. A later analysis found that TCR association rates varied across HLA loci, with DRB1 alleles showing the most associated TCRs and HLA-C alleles the fewest. In a later analysis, several top co-occurrence clusters were reported to appear linked to parvovirus B19, influenza, CMV and Epstein-Barr virus. Across donors, most TCR sequences were observed very rarely, whereas some public TCRs were present in many individuals. A few of the identified cytomegalovirus-associated TCR beta chains were confirmed in vitro to be specific for cytomegalovirus antigens. Compared with the roughly 710-donor mean, donors in an Asian-associated ancestry cluster had fewer N-insertions in productive TCRs, according to a later genetic analysis.

Libraries were prepared through the immunoSEQ multiplex PCR assay. The multiplex PCR relied on a mix of 60 forward primers for TCR Vbeta segments and 13 reverse primers for TCR Jbeta segments. Amplification of the CDR3 region of rearranged TCR beta genes was performed with a multiplex PCR assay on genomic DNA. On the Illumina HiSeq System, the amplified TCR beta libraries were sequenced as 87-base-pair reads. In the source study's methods: Across the 640 or so repertoires, a later analysis counted around 80 million unique TCR beta chains, some 11 million of which were shared by at least two donors. Raw reads were error-corrected and collapsed into unique sequences with a nearest-neighbor algorithm that merged closely related sequences to remove PCR and sequencing errors. To assign V, D and J gene segments, CDR3 sequences were aligned to IMGT reference sequences. For a sequence to be retained, a match of at least six nucleotides to both a V gene segment and a J gene segment was required. A rearrangement counted as productive if the CDR3 had no stop codons and remained in frame with V and J, and every other rearrangement counted as non-productive. Following IMGT convention, CDR3 was defined as the stretch from the second conserved V-encoded cysteine to the conserved J-encoded phenylalanine. Sequences without an unambiguous match to a single V gene segment were excluded from the earlier analysis of several hundred of the donors. An earlier analysis of fewer than 750 of the donors called V segments functional above 56.7% productive rearrangements and segregating when the between-donor standard deviation exceeded 5%. A statistical classification framework was developed to diagnose cytomegalovirus status using the catalog of TCR beta chain sequences. V and J gene assignment, in a later analysis, came from comparing TCR nucleotide sequences with IMGT/GENE-DB human TR gene sequences. In a later analysis, CDR3 sequences and most-parsimonious VDJ recombination scenarios were assigned using the TCRdist pipeline. In a later analysis, each TCR beta chain was defined by its CDR3 amino acid sequence together with its V-gene family, and reads without a unique V-gene family were excluded. A later analysis removed 450 to 600 highly shared, low-generation-probability nucleotide sequences to deal with suspected cross-contamination and a sequencing artifact. In a later analysis, a clonal expansion index was calculated for each public chain from normalized within-repertoire ranks of inferred template counts. In a later analysis, generation probabilities were computed with a VDJ recombination model fitted to out-of-frame rearrangements, and the resulting probabilities were checked against IGoR. In a later analysis, hypergeometric tests were used to score TCR-TCR, TCR-HLA and TCR-CMV co-occurrence, with a repertoire-size bias correction applied to TCR pairs. In a later analysis, false discovery rates were estimated by permuting HLA or CMV assignments 20 times. In a later analysis, co-occurring TCRs were grouped with DBSCAN, and TCRdist sequence similarity was added when clustering was performed within HLA-allele-positive subsets. Repertoires with fewer than 30,000 or more than 120,000 public chains, plus five repertoires with anomalous nucleotide sharing, were excluded from co-occurrence clustering. Here the immuneACCESS table is served through TCRdb, limited to in-frame sequences with V and J called. Missing clones are a known gap in these copies; in checked studies unresolved V genes cover under half, and the rest lacks a known reason. Clone size and the V and J calls come from that table; the DNA yielded D and trimming. The sample's table covers approximately 50,000 clones. Jointly, the top ten make up 2.3% of the sample.

Worth noting for this clone: What antigen it recognizes has not been identified.

From the cysteine through the phenylalanine, the CDR3 covers 16 amino acids. Left in the record is the CDR3 DNA by itself, 48 bases read in frame from the first base. V is trimmed back by 2 bases and J by 5 bases, and the junction contains 12 bases that no gene match accounts for. CDR1 is given as SGHRS and CDR2 as YFSETQ, both from the germline V gene. The cohort comprised around 690 healthy bone marrow donors. All cohort members were sampled while nominally healthy, although unrecorded immune exposures were likely present. The donor was CMV seronegative and was included in the group of around 320 seronegative cohort members. A peripheral blood sample was collected from each donor, and TCR beta sequencing was performed on peripheral blood mononuclear cells. Genomic DNA was extracted from the blood cell samples with the Qiagen DNeasy Blood Extraction Kit.

This clonotype was obtained from a female donor in good health and CMV-seronegative. The V gene is TRBV5-1 and the J gene is TRBJ2-7; TRBD2 fits 8 bases in the junction. Sequencing used PBMCs. The CDR3 region reads CASSFPPGSGSHEQYF. At the DNA level, the sequence is TGCGCCAGCAGCTTCCCACCAGGGAGCGGGAGCCACGAGCAGTACTTC.